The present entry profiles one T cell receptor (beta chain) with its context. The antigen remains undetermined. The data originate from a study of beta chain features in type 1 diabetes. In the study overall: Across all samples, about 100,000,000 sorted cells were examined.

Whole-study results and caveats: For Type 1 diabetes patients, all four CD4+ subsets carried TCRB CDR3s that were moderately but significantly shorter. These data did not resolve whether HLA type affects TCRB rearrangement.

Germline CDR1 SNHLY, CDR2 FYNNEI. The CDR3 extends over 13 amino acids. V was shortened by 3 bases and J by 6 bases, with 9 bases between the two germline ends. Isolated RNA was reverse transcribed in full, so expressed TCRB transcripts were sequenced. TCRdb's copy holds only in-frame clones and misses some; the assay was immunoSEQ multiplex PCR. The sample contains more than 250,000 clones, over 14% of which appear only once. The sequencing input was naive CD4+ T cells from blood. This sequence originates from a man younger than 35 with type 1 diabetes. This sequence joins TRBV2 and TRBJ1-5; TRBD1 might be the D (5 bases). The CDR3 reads CASSDREGQPQHF. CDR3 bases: TGTGCCAGCAGTGACAGGGAAGGTCAGCCCCAGCATTTT.